This is a list of T cell receptor beta chains from one sample in a study of blood T cell repertoires in COVID-19. Clones were read by immunoSEQ multiplex PCR, and TCRdb kept only the in-frame ones, dropping some. The sample includes roughly 390,000 clones, roughly 86% seen only once; the top ten take roughly a tenth. Sequenced material: peripheral blood. The receptor source for this set is a woman aged 30 to 39 with COVID-19, enrolled during active disease. Both conserved end residues are part of each CDR3. A D gene is named only where the DNA matches it firmly. Part of the rows lack a size; the others show once, few, many or a class for expanded clones.

v_gene	j_gene	abundance	d_gene	CDR3nt	CDR3aa
TRBV29-1	TRBJ2-1	NA	NA	TGCAGCGTTGAAGTCAGGATCTACAATGAGCAGTTCTTC	CSVEVRIYNEQFF
TRBV12-3/TRBV12-4	TRBJ2-7	NA	NA	TGTGCCAGCAGTTACAGGGTCTCCTACGAGCAGTACTTC	CASSYRVSYEQYF
TRBV6-6	TRBJ1-1	NA	NA	TGTGCCAGCAGTACGTACCTGGCCACTGAAGCTTTCTTT	CASSTYLATEAFF
TRBV30	TRBJ1-5	NA	NA	TGTGCCTGGGCAGGGGATGGGGATCAGCCCCAGCATTTT	CAWAGDGDQPQHF
TRBV21-1	TRBJ2-7	NA	NA	TGTGCCAGCAGCAAAAGGTCTCCGGGACAGTCGACCTACGAGCAGTACTTC	CASSKRSPGQSTYEQYF
TRBV7-6	TRBJ2-7	NA	TRBD1	TGTGCCAGCAGCTTAAGGGGACAGTCCTACGAGCAGTACTTC	CASSLRGQSYEQYF
TRBV2	TRBJ1-1	NA	NA	TGTGCCAGCTTCGGGGAGGTGAACACTGAAGCTTTCTTT	CASFGEVNTEAFF
TRBV6-2/TRBV6-3	TRBJ1-5	NA	TRBD1	TGTGCCAGCAGTTCGGACAGGGGACCATATCAGCCCCAGCATTTT	CASSSDRGPYQPQHF
TRBV20-1	TRBJ2-7	NA	NA	TGCAGTGCTAGTTTACTAGGTGACTACGAGCAGTACTTC	CSASLLGDYEQYF
TRBV5-6	TRBJ2-1	NA	TRBD2	TGTGCCAGCAGCGTGACTAGCGGGAGGACGAGGAAGCAGTTCTTC	CASSVTSGRTRKQFF
TRBV4-3	TRBJ1-1	NA	NA	TGCGCCAGCAGCCAAGATGGGGGGAGAGACACTGAAGCTTTCTTT	CASSQDGGRDTEAFF
TRBV30	TRBJ1-5	few	TRBD1	TGTGCCTGGAGTTACAGGGGAGATCAGCCCCAGCATTTT	CAWSYRGDQPQHF
TRBV4-1	TRBJ2-1	NA	TRBD2	TGCGCCAGCAGCCAAGATCTTTTAGGGCGGGAGGCCACCAATGAGCAGTTCTTC	CASSQDLLGREATNEQFF
TRBV10-2	TRBJ1-2	NA	TRBD1	TGCGCCAGCAGCCGGGGACAGGGGGCGAAAGGCTACACCTTC	CASSRGQGAKGYTF
TRBV6-5	TRBJ2-2	NA	TRBD1	TGTGCCAGCAGTTACTCGAGGGACAGGGACACCGGGGAGCTGTTTTTT	CASSYSRDRDTGELFF
TRBV29-1	TRBJ2-1	NA	NA	TGCAGTTATTTAGCGGTTTCCTACAATGAGCAGTTCTTC	CSYLAVSYNEQFF
TRBV9	TRBJ2-3	NA	TRBD2	TGTGCCAGCAGCCCCTCAACTCTACTAGCGGCGGGCACAGATACGCAGTATTTT	CASSPSTLLAAGTDTQYF
TRBV5-1	TRBJ1-2	once	NA	TGCGCCAGCAGCGACGGGACACGAGAGTATGGCTACACCTTC	CASSDGTREYGYTF
TRBV5-1	TRBJ2-6	NA	TRBD2	TGCGCCAGCAGCTTGGTACTAGCGGGAGTCTCTGGGGCCAACGTCCTGACTTTC	CASSLVLAGVSGANVLTF
TRBV3-1/TRBV3-2	TRBJ2-3	NA	TRBD2	TGTGCCAGCAGCCTACGTTTTGCGGGAGGCAGCACAGATACGCAGTATTTT	CASSLRFAGGSTDTQYF
TRBV5-8	TRBJ1-1	NA	NA	TGTGCCAGCAGCTTGGTTCGACCGACAAACACTGAAGCTTTCTTT	CASSLVRPTNTEAFF
TRBV4-3	TRBJ2-3	NA	TRBD1	TGCGCCAGCAGCCAAGAGGCGCGACAGGGGTGGGGAAAAGATACGCAGTATTTT	CASSQEARQGWGKDTQYF
TRBV19	TRBJ1-3	NA	NA	TGTGCCAGTATCGGGTCCTTCGCTGGAAACACCATATATTTT	CASIGSFAGNTIYF
TRBV5-4	TRBJ2-3	once	TRBD2	TGTGCCAGCAGCTCCGGGACTAGCTCAGATACGCAGTATTTT	CASSSGTSSDTQYF
TRBV14	TRBJ2-5	NA	TRBD2	TGTGCCAGCAGCCGACTCAGGGGACGGGAGGGGCAAGAGACCCAGTACTTC	CASSRLRGREGQETQYF
TRBV5-4	TRBJ2-5	NA	TRBD1	TGTGCCAGCAGCTTACTGGACAGGCCAGGGGAGACCCAGTACTTC	CASSLLDRPGETQYF
TRBV28	TRBJ1-5	NA	NA	TGTGCCAGCGTATCGGAAGGGGAAGGTCAGCCCCAGCATTTT	CASVSEGEGQPQHF
TRBV4-2	TRBJ1-2	once	NA	TGTGCCAGCAGCCAAGATTCGGCAGGGACTTATGGCTACACCTTC	CASSQDSAGTYGYTF
TRBV21-1	TRBJ2-5	NA	NA	TGTGCCAGCAGCAAAGCGAATGGACAGGGGGACGAAGAGACCCAGTACTTC	CASSKANGQGDEETQYF
TRBV4-2	TRBJ1-1	once	TRBD1	TGTGCCAGCAGCCGCGACAGGGGTCGCACTGAAGCTTTCTTT	CASSRDRGRTEAFF